This TCR beta chain is from a study of blood T cell repertoires in COVID-19. Study-level information: Collection of acute and convalescent COVID-19 samples took place in the United States, Italy and Spain. PBMCs, B-cell-depleted T cells, or T cells provided the cDNA or gDNA that made up the material.

This table comes from immunoSEQ multiplex PCR, and its TCRdb copy is limited to in-frame clones, with some not included. The sample carries roughly 80,000 clones, around four fifths recorded once. CDR1 and CDR2 from the germline V gene are SGHAT and FQDESV (reference sequence). The germline V and J ends were trimmed by 5 bases and 5 bases, with 16 bases remaining between them. This CDR3 is 15 amino acids long. The chain recombines TRBV11-1 with TRBJ2-1; weak D call: TRBD2 (6 bases). The sample consisted of peripheral blood. The TCR sequence derives from a woman aged 60 to 75 with acute or convalescent COVID-19. In DNA, the CDR3 is TGTGCCAGCAGCAGCCGAGGTAGCGGACACAATGAGCAGTTCTTC. Protein: CASSSRGSGHNEQFF.